This T cell receptor (beta chain) was recovered during a study of blood T cell repertoires in COVID-19. Study overall: COVID-19 samples collected from the United States, Italy and Spain covered acute and convalescent phases.

CDR1 is LGHNA, CDR2 YSLEER, per germline. V lost 1 base to trimming and J lost 2 bases, with 21 bases between them. The CDR3 loop spans 18 amino acids. This table comes from immunoSEQ multiplex PCR, and its TCRdb copy is limited to in-frame clones, with some not included. The sample holds tens of thousands of clones; about 81% are singletons and the top ten take 9.2%. A single count supports this clone. The receptor's source is a human donor in a cohort sampled during active COVID-19. This chain links TRBV4-3 with TRBJ2-7; perhaps TRBD2 as D (6 bases). The specimen sequenced was peripheral blood. CDR3 in amino acids: CASSQVVIRAGITYEQYF. The DNA of the CDR3 is TGCGCCAGCAGCCAAGTCGTTATTAGGGCGGGAATAACCTACGAGCAGTACTTC.